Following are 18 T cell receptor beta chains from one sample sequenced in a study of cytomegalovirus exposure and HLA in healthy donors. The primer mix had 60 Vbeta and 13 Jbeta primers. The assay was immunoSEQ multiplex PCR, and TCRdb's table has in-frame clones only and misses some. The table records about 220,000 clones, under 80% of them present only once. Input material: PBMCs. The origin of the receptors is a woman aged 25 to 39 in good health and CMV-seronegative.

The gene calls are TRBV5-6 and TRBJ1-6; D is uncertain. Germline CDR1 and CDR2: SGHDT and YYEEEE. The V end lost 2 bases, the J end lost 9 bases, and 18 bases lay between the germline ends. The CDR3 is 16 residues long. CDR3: CASSFQELEEVSPLHF. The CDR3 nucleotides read TGTGCCAGCAGCTTTCAGGAACTCGAGGAGGTTTCACCCCTCCACTTT.

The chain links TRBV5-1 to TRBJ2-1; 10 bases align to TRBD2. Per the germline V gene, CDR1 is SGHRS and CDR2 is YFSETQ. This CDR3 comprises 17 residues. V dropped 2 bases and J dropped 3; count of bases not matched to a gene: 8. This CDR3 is CASSLGGIAGGYNEQFF. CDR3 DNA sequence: TGCGCCAGCAGCTTAGGGGGGATAGCGGGGGGCTACAATGAGCAGTTCTTC.

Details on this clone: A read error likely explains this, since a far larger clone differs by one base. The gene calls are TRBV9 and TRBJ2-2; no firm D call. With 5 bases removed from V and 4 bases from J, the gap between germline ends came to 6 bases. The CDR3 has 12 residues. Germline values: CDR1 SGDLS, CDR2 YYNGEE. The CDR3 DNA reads TGTGCCAGCAGAGCCCGCACCGGGGAGCTGTTTTTT. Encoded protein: CASRARTGELFF.

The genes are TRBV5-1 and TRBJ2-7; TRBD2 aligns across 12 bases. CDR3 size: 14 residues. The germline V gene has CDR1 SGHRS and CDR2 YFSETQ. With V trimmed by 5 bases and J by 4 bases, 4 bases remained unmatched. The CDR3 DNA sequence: TGCGCCAGCAGTACTAGCGGGGGGCCTTACGAGCAGTACTTC. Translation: CASSTSGGPYEQYF.

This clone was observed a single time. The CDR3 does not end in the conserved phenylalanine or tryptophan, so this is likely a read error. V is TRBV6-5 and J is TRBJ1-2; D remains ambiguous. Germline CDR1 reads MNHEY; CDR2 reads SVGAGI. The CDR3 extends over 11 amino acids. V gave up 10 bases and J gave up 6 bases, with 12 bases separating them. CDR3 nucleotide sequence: TGTGCCATACGGGGTTTGGATGGCTACACCTTG. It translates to CAIRGLDGYTL.

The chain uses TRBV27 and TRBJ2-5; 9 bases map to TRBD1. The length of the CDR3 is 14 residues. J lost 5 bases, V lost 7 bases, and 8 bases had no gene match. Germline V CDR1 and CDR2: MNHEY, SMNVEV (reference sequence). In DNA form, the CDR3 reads TGTGCCAGCAAAACACAGGGGGCTGAGGAGACCCAGTACTTC. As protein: CASKTQGAEETQYF.

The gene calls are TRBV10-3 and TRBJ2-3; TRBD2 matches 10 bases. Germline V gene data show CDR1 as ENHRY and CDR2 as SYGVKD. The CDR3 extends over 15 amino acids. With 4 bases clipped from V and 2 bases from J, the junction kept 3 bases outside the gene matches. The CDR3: CAISVLAGVTDTQYF. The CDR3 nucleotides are TGTGCCATCAGTGTTCTAGCGGGGGTCACAGATACGCAGTATTTT.

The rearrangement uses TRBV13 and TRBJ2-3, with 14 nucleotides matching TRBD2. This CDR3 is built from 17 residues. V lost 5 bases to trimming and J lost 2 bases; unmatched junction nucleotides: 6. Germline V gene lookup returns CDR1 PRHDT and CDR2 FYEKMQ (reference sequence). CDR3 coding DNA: TGTGCCAGCAGCGTCCGGACTAGCGGGGGGTACACAGATACGCAGTATTTT. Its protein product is CASSVRTSGGYTDTQYF.

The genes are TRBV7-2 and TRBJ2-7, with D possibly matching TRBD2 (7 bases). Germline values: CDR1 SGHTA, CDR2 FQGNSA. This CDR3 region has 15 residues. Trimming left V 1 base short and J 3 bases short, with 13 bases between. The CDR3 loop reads CASSLEGGGLYEQYF. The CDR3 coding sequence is TGTGCCAGCAGCTTAGAAGGGGGGGGTCTCTACGAGCAGTACTTC.

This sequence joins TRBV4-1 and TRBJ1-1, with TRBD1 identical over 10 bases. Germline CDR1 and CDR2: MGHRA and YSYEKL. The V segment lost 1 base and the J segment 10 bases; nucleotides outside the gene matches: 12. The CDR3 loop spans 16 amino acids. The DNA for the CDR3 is TGCGCCAGCAGCCAAGTCTCAGGACAGGGGGGATACAGAGCTTTCTTT. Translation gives CASSQVSGQGGYRAFF.

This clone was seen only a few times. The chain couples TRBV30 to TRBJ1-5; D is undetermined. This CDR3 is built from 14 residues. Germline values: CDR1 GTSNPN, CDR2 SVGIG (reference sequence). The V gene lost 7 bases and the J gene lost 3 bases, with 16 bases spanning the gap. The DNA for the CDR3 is TGTGCCTCCGGTACGGGGAAGGACAATCAGCCCCAGCATTTT. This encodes CASGTGKDNQPQHF.

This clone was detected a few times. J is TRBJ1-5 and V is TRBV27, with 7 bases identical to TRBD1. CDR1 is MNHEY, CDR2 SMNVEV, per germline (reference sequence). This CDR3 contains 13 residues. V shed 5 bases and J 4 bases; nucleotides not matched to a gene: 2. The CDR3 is CASSPQGNQPQHF. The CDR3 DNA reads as TGTGCCAGCAGTCCACAGGGGAATCAGCCCCAGCATTTT.

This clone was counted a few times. CDR3 amino acids: CASRNRGLHEQYF. CDR3 in DNA: TGTGCCAGCAGGAACAGGGGGCTCCACGAGCAGTACTTC. The chain joins TRBV6-1 to TRBJ2-7, with 9 bases lining up with TRBD1. With V trimmed by 6 bases and J by 5 bases, 5 bases remained unmatched. Germline-derived CDR1 and CDR2 are MNHNS and SASEGT. The CDR3 sequence is 13 residues long.

CDR3 protein: CASSMTGGGYEQYF. In DNA form, the CDR3 reads TGTGCCAGTAGTATGACAGGGGGCGGATACGAGCAGTACTTC. The gene calls are TRBV19 and TRBJ2-7; the match to TRBD1 covers 10 bases. V lost 3 bases to trimming and J lost 4 bases; unmatched junction nucleotides: 3. CDR1 is LNHDA, CDR2 SQIVND, per germline (reference sequence). The CDR3 is made up of 14 amino acids.

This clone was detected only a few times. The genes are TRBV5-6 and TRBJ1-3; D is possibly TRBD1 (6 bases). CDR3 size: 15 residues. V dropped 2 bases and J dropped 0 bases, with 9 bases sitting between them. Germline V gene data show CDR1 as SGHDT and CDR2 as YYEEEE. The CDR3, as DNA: TGTGCCAGCAGCTTACAGGGTATCTCTGGAAACACCATATATTTT. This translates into CASSLQGISGNTIYF.

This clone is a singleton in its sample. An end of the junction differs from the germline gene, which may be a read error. CDR3 in amino acids: CAGSQDIIGVVVGQFF. The CDR3 DNA sequence: TGCGCCGGCAGCCAAGATATAATCGGAGTAGTAGTAGGACAGTTCTTC. The chain is built from TRBV4-1 and TRBJ2-1; the D is unclear. This CDR3 has 16 residues. CDR1 and CDR2 (germline): MGHRA, YSYEKL.

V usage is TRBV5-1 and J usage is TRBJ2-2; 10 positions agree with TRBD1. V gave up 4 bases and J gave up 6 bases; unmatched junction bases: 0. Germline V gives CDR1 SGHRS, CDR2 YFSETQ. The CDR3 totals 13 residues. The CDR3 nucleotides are TGCGCCAGCAGCGGGACAGGGGCCGGGGAGCTGTTTTTT. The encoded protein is CASSGTGAGELFF.

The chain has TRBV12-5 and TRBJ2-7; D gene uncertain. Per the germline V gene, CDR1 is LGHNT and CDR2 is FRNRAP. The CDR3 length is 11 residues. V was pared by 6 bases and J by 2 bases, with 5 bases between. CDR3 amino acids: CASGNPYEQYF. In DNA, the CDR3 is TGTGCTAGTGGCAATCCCTACGAGCAGTACTTC.